This TCR beta chain was captured by sequencing in a study of regulatory T cells in long-lasting Graves disease. Sample time point: newly diagnosed GD, antithyroid drugs for less than 3 months. Isolated PBMC RNA provided the starting material for the TCR library. The table lists this clonotype with many counts. Combining iRepertoire HTBI primers with Arm-PCR of CDR3 regions, the authors built TCR beta libraries. TCRdb recomputed calls from the multiplex PCR reads with MiXCR, one row per CDR3 protein. The sample has hundreds of thousands of distinct CDR3 sequences; approximately 15% are singletons. A further study also used this sample, focusing on T cells in Graves' hyperthyroidism and ophthalmopathy.

The sequence was obtained from a woman between 40 and 55 years old with Graves disease. Material: peripheral blood mononuclear cells (PBMCs), obtained at new diagnosis, from a patient treated with antithyroid drugs.

CDR3 amino acids: CASSLERGQITDTQYF. In DNA, the CDR3 is TGTGCCAGCAGCTTAGAGCGGGGGCAGATCACAGATACGCAGTATTTT. The chain joins TRBV11-3 to TRBJ2-3; possibly TRBD2 for D (7 bases). Trimming cost V 0 bases and J 2 bases, with 12 bases left between them. This CDR3 is 16 amino acids long. From germline, CDR1 is SGHNT and CDR2 YENEEA.